This TCR beta chain was found in a study of T cells in Graves' hyperthyroidism and ophthalmopathy. Amplification targeted TCR beta CDR3 regions from RNA transcripts. TCR CDR3 underwent first-round RT-PCR with the HTBI primer set. TCRdb analysed the multiplex PCR reads with MiXCR anew, one entry per CDR3 protein. There are some 180,000 distinct CDR3 sequences in the sample; 17% occur only once, and roughly 55% lies in the top ten. The ends were cut back, 5 bases at V and 2 bases at J, with 13 bases in the middle. Germline V gene lookup returns CDR1 KGHSH and CDR2 LQKENI. This CDR3 comprises 15 residues. This clonotype occurred a few times.

Sequencing was performed on blood. The TCR comes from a woman aged 50 to 60 with Graves' hyperthyroidism. The J gene is TRBJ1-3, the V gene TRBV18, with D perhaps TRBD1 (5 bases). The CDR3 DNA reads TGTGCCAGCTCAATGGGGCCGCCCCCTGGAAACACCATATATTTT. It specifies CASSMGPPPGNTIYF.